This T cell receptor (beta chain) is drawn from a study of blood T cell repertoires in acute mononucleosis (dated by TCRdb to the early 2020s). About the investigation overall: Acute-phase samples, representing the primary response, were taken within 2 weeks of symptom onset. The mean EBV load in blood was roughly 3.7 log10 genome copies per million B cells during acute infection, compared with 2.5 to 3 at convalescence. During acute infection, about 2% and 1% of blood CD8 T cells were made up of mean YVL-BR-specific and GLC-BM-specific cells, respectively.

For TCR profiling, total RNA from at least 9,500 sorted tetramer+ CD8 T cells was reverse transcribed into cDNA. CDR3 regions were PCR-amplified with primers annealing to V and J regions, and unique molecular identifiers were added to track templates. The immunoSEQ platform, including its sequencing and error-correction standards, was used to profile TCRalpha and TCRbeta chains. The paper's data handling went like this. Clonal copy numbers were corrected for sequencing and PCR errors, and IMGT conventions were followed to define CDR3s. Analysis was restricted to productive rearrangements and performed with immunoSEQ Analyzer versions 2.0 and 3.0, while gene-pairing frequencies underwent further processing in Microsoft Excel. V-J pairings were visualized as Circos plots, and CDR3 motifs were found with MEME plus a custom motifSearch program. The probability of generation of TCR sequences was calculated using the OLGA algorithm. Clonotypes seen at both visits were called persistent; those seen only acutely were nonpersistent; those seen only at convalescence were de novo. Any amino acid clonotype used by more than one donor was defined as a public TCR. TCRdb holds this immuneACCESS table with in-frame rearrangements only. Some clones are missing; in checked studies, unresolved V genes explain under half, and the rest has no known cause. Clone size and the V and J calls come from that table; the DNA yielded D and trimming. This sample comprises some 6,600 clones, 20% to 25% of them detected only once. Around 30% of the sample is in the top ten clones.

In the germline V gene, CDR1 corresponds to SGHDT and CDR2 to YYEEEE. The CDR3 runs 17 residues from the cysteine to the phenylalanine. The only DNA kept is the CDR3, 51 bases in frame from the first base. V and J are trimmed by 3 bases and 8 bases, and the gene matches miss 17 bases of the junction. This clone has only a few counts. There are no base qualities to consult, and no much larger clone falls within one base. Beyond this particular receptor, the publication reports: In TCR repertoire selection for BRLF1 (YVL-BR), TCRalpha CDR3 motifs took on a dominant role, whereas TCRbeta played only a minimal one. The low acute-to-convalescent clonotype overlap might be partly explained by sampling error, because only a fraction of each donor's blood was analyzed. Persistence into convalescence was observed for only roughly 8.3% of unique acute clonotypes, yet most of the response was made up by these persisting clonotypes, and the remaining acute clonotypes were seemingly replaced by new diverse de novo clonotypes. Only three donors were included in the cohort, so group averages were based on very few individuals.

The time point label corresponds to: acute infectious mononucleosis, at clinical presentation within 2 weeks of symptom onset (visit 1). Over the course of primary infection, this study followed CD8 T cell responses against two immunodominant EBV epitopes, BRLF1 109 (YVL-BR) and BMLF1 280 (GLC-BM). Primary EBV infection was indicated by a positive serum heterophile antibody test and EBV viral capsid antigen-specific IgM. Total CD8 T cells were first enriched from PBMCs by magnetic positive selection (MACS). A FACSAria III was used to sort live CD3+ CD8+ tetramer+ cells to over 85% purity. A PE-conjugated tetramer loaded with the BRLF1 109-117 peptide was used to sort the cells. Directly ex vivo after tetramer sorting, the TCR repertoires of EBV epitope-specific CD8 T cells were deep-sequenced at acute infection and at convalescence. The donors were three individuals between roughly 18 and 29 years old who had clinical acute infectious mononucleosis and laboratory evidence of primary EBV infection. Heparinized peripheral blood was collected once when donors presented clinically with mononucleosis symptoms and a second time roughly 6 months afterward. PBMCs were isolated by Ficoll-Paque density gradient centrifugation.

Here the chain combines TRBV5-6 and TRBJ2-1, and TRBD2 matches 7 of the central bases. The source is a woman under 30 with infectious mononucleosis caused by EBV. Source: EBV YVL epitope tetramer+ CD8+ T cells sorted from PBMCs, taken during acute infectious mononucleosis. The meaning of the sample's cell subset or site label: CD8 T cells binding a tetramer with EBV BRLF1 109-117 peptide (YVL-BR). The nucleotides are TGTGCCAGCAGCTCAGGCTGGCGCGGGGCGAGCGGGGATGAGCAGTTCTTC. This gives the protein CASSSGWRGASGDEQFF. The CDR3, completed at both ends by the reference TRBV5-6 and TRBJ2-1 genes, gives the full variable domain DAGVTQSPTHLIKTRGQQVTLRCSPKSGHDTVSWYQQALGQGPQFIFQYYEEEERQRGNFPDRFSGHQFPNYSSELNVNALLLGDSALYLCASSSGWRGASGDEQFFGPGTRLTVL.